The clone carrying this T cell receptor (beta chain) was detected many times. This sample was included in a study of spatial heterogeneity in lung cancer. Looking at the study overall: Sequence detection consistently recorded a greater number of beta-chain than alpha-chain sequences.

Every molecule of TCR cDNA had its own unique molecular identifier. TCRdb reprocessed the 5' RACE reads via MiXCR and lists one record per CDR3 protein. The profile covers about 2,800 distinct CDR3 sequences, with roughly 29% appearing a single time and roughly two thirds taken by the ten largest. The germline V gene has CDR1 SGHNT and CDR2 YENEEA. V gave up 2 bases and J gave up 3 bases; unmatched junction bases: 7. This CDR3 is 16 amino acids long. Specified time point: sample taken at primary tumor resection. Frozen PBMC, nontumor lung or tumor provided whole RNA, which was sequenced unsorted. The receptor was isolated from a male donor with early-stage non-small cell lung cancer. The chain uses TRBV11-3 and TRBJ2-3; TRBD2 agrees at 8 bases. This specimen was PBMCs, taken at surgery. The CDR3: CASSLIEGGGTDTQYF. CDR3 nucleotides: TGTGCCAGCAGCTTAATCGAAGGCGGGGGGACAGATACGCAGTATTTT.